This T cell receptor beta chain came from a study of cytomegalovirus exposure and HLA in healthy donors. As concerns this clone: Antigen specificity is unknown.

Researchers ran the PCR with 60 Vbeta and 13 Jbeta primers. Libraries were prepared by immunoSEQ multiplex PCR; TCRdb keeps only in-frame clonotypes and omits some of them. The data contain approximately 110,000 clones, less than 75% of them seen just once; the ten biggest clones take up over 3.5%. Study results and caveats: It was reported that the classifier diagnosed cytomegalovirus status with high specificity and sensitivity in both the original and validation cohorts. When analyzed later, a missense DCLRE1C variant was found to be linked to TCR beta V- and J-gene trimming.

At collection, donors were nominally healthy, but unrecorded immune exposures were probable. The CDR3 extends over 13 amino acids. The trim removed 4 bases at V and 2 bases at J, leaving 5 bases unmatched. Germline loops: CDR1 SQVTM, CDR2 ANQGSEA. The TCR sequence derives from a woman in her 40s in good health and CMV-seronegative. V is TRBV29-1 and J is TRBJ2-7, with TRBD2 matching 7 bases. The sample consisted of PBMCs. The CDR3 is CSVGGGGAYEQYF. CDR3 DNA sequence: TGCAGCGTTGGAGGCGGGGGAGCCTACGAGCAGTACTTC.